The entry below describes one T cell receptor (beta chain). Original processing notes: Researchers report that nucleated cell counts were estimated from reference gene primer amplification. Method: immunoSEQ multiplex PCR; TCRdb's copy keeps in-frame clones and lacks some. That table furnishes V, J and clone size, whereas the DNA furnished D and trimming. The sample lists under 75,000 clones, 89% occurring once. The source of the sample is a study of blood T cell repertoires in COVID-19. Overall study: Samples taken during acute and convalescent COVID-19 were collected in the United States, Italy and Spain. T cells, B-cell-depleted T cells, or PBMCs provided the cDNA or gDNA that served as material.

The CDR3 has 15 amino acids. The V gene end was trimmed by 6 bases and the J gene end by 5 bases; junction bases not matched to a gene: 9. Per germline, CDR1 LGHDT and CDR2 YNNKEL (reference sequence). This TCR was recovered from a man aged 45-60 years with active COVID-19. The chain uses TRBV3-1 (or the pseudogene TRBV3-2) and TRBJ2-2, with 7 bases matching TRBD1. Material: peripheral blood. DNA for the CDR3: TGTGCCAGCAGAAGACAGGGCGTGAGAACCGGGGAGCTGTTTTTT. This codes for CASRRQGVRTGELFF.